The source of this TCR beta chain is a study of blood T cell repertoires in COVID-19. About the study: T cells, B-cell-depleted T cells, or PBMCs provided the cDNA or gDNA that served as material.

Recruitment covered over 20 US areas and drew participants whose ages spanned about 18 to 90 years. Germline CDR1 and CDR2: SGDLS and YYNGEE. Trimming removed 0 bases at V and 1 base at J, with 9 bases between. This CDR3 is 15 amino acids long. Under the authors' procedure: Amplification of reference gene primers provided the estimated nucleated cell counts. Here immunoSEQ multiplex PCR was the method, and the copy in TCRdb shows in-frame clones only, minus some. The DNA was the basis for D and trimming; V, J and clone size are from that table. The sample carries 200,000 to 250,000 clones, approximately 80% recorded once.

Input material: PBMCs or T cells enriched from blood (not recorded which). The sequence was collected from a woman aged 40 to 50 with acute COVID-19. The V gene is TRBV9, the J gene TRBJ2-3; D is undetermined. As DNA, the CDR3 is TGTGCCAGCAGCGTAGAATCGAGCCGCACAGATACGCAGTATTTT. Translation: CASSVESSRTDTQYF.